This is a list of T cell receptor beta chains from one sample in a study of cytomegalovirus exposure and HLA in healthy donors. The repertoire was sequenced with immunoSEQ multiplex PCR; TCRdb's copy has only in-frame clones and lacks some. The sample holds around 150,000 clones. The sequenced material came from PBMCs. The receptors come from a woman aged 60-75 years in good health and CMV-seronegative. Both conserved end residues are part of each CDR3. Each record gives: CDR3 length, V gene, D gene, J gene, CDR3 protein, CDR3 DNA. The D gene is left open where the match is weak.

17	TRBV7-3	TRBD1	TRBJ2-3	CASSFTGTGTVADTQYF	TGTGCCAGCAGCTTTACTGGAACCGGGACAGTGGCAGATACGCAGTATTTT
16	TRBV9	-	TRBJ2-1	CASSPTQWGGLNEQFF	TGTGCCAGCAGCCCCACCCAGTGGGGGGGGCTCAATGAGCAGTTCTTC
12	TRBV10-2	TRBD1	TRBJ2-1	CASCLGGSEQFF	TGCGCCAGCTGCCTAGGGGGCTCTGAGCAGTTCTTC
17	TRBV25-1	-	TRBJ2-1	CASSPILGGDFYNEQFF	TGTGCCAGCAGTCCAATTCTAGGGGGGGATTTCTACAATGAGCAGTTCTTC
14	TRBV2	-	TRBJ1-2	CASSEETYNYGYTF	TGTGCCAGCAGCGAGGAGACCTATAACTATGGCTACACCTTC
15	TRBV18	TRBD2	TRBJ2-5	CASSFAAGGGETQYF	TGTGCCAGCTCGTTTGCGGCGGGAGGGGGAGAGACCCAGTACTTC
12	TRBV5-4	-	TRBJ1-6	CASFIEGSPLHF	TGTGCCAGCTTTATAGAGGGTTCACCCCTCCACTTT
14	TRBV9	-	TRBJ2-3	CASSVTTPYSPQYF	TGTGCCAGCAGCGTAACAACCCCATACAGCCCGCAGTATTTT
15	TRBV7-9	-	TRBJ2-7	CASIPDWTVTYEQYF	TGTGCCAGCATCCCAGATTGGACAGTCACCTACGAGCAGTACTTC
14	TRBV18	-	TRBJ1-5	CASSSDSINQPQHF	TGTGCCAGCTCATCCGACAGTATCAATCAGCCCCAGCATTTT
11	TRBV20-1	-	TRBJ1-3	CSARQGNTIYF	TGCAGTGCTCGTCAGGGAAACACCATATATTTT
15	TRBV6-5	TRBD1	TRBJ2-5	CASSSWTGGDETQYF	TGTGCCAGCAGCTCATGGACAGGGGGCGATGAGACCCAGTACTTC
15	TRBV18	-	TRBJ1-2	CASSPLTGGNYGYTF	TGTGCCAGCTCACCACTGACAGGCGGTAACTATGGCTACACCTTC
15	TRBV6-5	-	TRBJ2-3	CASSYQGHGPDTQYF	TGTGCCAGCAGTTACCAGGGACATGGCCCGGATACGCAGTATTTT
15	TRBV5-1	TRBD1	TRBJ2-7	CASSSAAGTGYIWDF	TGCGCCAGCAGCTCCGCTGCCGGGACAGGTTATATCTGGGACTTC
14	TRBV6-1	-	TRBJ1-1	CASSGLAGRLEAFF	TGTGCCAGCAGTGGGCTCGCGGGGCGCCTTGAAGCTTTCTTT
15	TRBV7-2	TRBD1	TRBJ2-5	CASSFWTGGRETQYF	TGTGCCAGCAGCTTCTGGACAGGGGGCCGGGAGACCCAGTACTTC
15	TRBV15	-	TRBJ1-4	CATSRKVAENEKLFF	TGTGCCACCAGCCGGAAGGTAGCCGAGAATGAAAAACTGTTTTTT
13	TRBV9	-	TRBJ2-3	CASNGGSTDTQYF	TGTGCCAGCAACGGCGGGAGCACAGATACGCAGTATTTT
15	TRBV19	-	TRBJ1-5	CAAKLGEGGNQPQHF	TGTGCCGCTAAACTGGGGGAGGGAGGAAATCAGCCCCAGCATTTT